What follows describes a single T cell receptor beta chain. The CDR3 loop spans 15 amino acids. The trim removed 0 bases at V and 5 bases at J, leaving 6 bases unmatched. The germline V gene has CDR1 MGHRA and CDR2 YSYEKL. This sample is drawn from a study of T cell changes during pregnancy in multiple sclerosis. TCRdb's copy holds only in-frame clones and misses some; the assay was immunoSEQ multiplex PCR. Of tens of thousands of clones detected, around 94% appear once; the ten largest clones hold roughly 5%. The receptor was derived from a female donor with multiple sclerosis, enrolled in a pregnancy study. Sequencing was performed on CD8+ T cells from peripheral blood mononuclear cells, taken before pregnancy. V is TRBV4-1 and J is TRBJ2-7; 8 nucleotides match TRBD1. CDR3 amino acids: CASSQDSRGHNEQYF. The CDR3 DNA sequence: TGCGCCAGCAGCCAAGATAGCAGGGGGCACAACGAGCAGTACTTC.